This note documents a single TCR beta chain sequence. The V gene's germline CDR1 is SGHTA and CDR2 FQGTGA. The V end was cut by 2 bases, the J end by 1 base, with 11 bases between. This CDR3 comprises 15 residues. The sample comes from a study of blood T cell repertoires in COVID-19. Overall study: Acute-phase and convalescent COVID-19 samples originated in the United States, Italy and Spain. T cells, B-cell-depleted T cells, or PBMCs provided the cDNA or gDNA that served as material.

As originally analysed: Cell counts per sample came from amplifying reference gene primers. Clones were read by immunoSEQ multiplex PCR, and TCRdb kept only the in-frame ones, dropping some. For V, J and clone size, that table is used; D and trimming come from the DNA. The sample shows some 290,000 clones, about nine tenths of them seen only once. The chain is built from TRBV7-3 and TRBJ1-1; D remains unclear. The clonotype originates from a woman in her fifties or sixties who had recovered from COVID-19. The sample consisted of peripheral blood. CDR3 residues: CASSLARAPNTEAFF. The CDR3 DNA reads TGTGCCAGCAGCTTAGCGCGGGCCCCGAACACTGAAGCTTTCTTT.